This is a list of T cell receptor beta chains from one sample in a study of T cells in Graves' hyperthyroidism and ophthalmopathy. Via MiXCR, TCRdb re-called the multiplex PCR reads, giving one row per CDR3 protein. The sample has more than 300,000 distinct CDR3 sequences; under 20% are singletons. The sample comprised blood. The receptors were sampled from a man younger than 35 with Graves' ophthalmopathy. The CDR3 runs from the conserved cysteine through the conserved F or W. The D gene is left open where the match is weak. Only part of the rows carry a size: once, few, many, or a class if the clone is expanded.

NA TRBJ2-1 TRBD2 TRBV5-1 TGCGCCAGCAGCTTGAGCGGGGGAATCTACAATGAGCAGTTCTTC CASSLSGGIYNEQFF
many TRBJ2-1 TRBD1 TRBV5-1 TGCGCCAGCAGCGCGGGGACAGGGGTATACAATGAGCAGTTCTTC CASSAGTGVYNEQFF
few TRBJ1-2 TRBD1 TRBV24-1 TGTGCCACCAGTGATTCTTGGGGTACAGGGGGGGACTATGGCTACACCTTC CATSDSWGTGGDYGYTF
few TRBJ1-5 NA TRBV24-1 TGTGCCACCAGTGCTGGGGGACATTTCAATCAGCCCCAGCATTTT CATSAGGHFNQPQHF
many TRBJ2-2 NA TRBV7-9 TGTGCCAGCAGCTTACGCGGGCCTAACACCGGGGAGCTGTTTTTT CASSLRGPNTGELFF
many TRBJ2-1 NA TRBV6-7 TGTGCCAGCAGTTACCGCTCGAGCTCCTACAATGAGCAGTTCTTC CASSYRSSSYNEQFF
many TRBJ1-4 NA TRBV20-1 TGCAGTGCGTCCCGAGGGACCTCGACTGAAAAACTGTTTTTT CSASRGTSTEKLFF
NA TRBJ2-1 TRBD2 TRBV28 TGTGCCAGCAGTTTTCAGCGGGGGCCCTACAATGAGCAGTTCTTC CASSFQRGPYNEQFF
few TRBJ2-1 TRBD2 TRBV11-2 TGTGCCAGCAGGGTAACTAGCGGGGGGCGGGGTGAGCAGTTCTTC CASRVTSGGRGEQFF
many TRBJ1-5 NA TRBV12-3/TRBV12-4 TGTGCCAGCAGTTTAGGCAACACCTATAGCAATCAGCCCCAGCATTTT CASSLGNTYSNQPQHF
NA TRBJ2-5 TRBD1 TRBV10-1 TGCGCCAGCAGTGAGTCCGGGACAGGGCAAGAGACCCAGTACTTC CASSESGTGQETQYF
NA TRBJ2-1 NA TRBV7-3 TGTGCCAGCAGCTTCGGAGGGGACCTGACCAATGAGCAGTTCTTC CASSFGGDLTNEQFF
many TRBJ2-7 TRBD1 TRBV5-1 TGCGCCAGCAGACAGGGGGGCCCCATTGACTACGAGCAGTACTTC CASRQGGPIDYEQYF
many TRBJ2-3 NA TRBV5-5 TGTGCCAGCAGCACGGACAGTACTAGCACAGATACGCAGTATTTT CASSTDSTSTDTQYF